This T cell receptor beta chain was captured by sequencing in a study of blood T cells in healthy people across ages. Study summary: Template-switching capture recovered about one barcoded beta molecule per two T cells.

The study, taken as a whole, reports: Among long-lived donors, naive CD4+ cells were more numerous and diversity higher than in aged donors.

Next came a second PCR, run for about 7 to 11 cycles, which used a sample-barcoded 5' primer along with a J-beta primer mix. Tagging of each cDNA molecule was performed by a template-switch adaptor with 12 random nucleotides. TCRdb re-analysed the 5' RACE reads in MiXCR, keeping a single row per CDR3 protein. This table holds some 1,000,000 distinct CDR3 sequences, roughly 24% found once. Only a few counts were recorded for this clonotype. Its antigen is not known. V was clipped by 2 bases and J by 10 bases, with 23 bases between them. The germline gives CDR1 SGHTA, CDR2 FQGNSA. The CDR3 is 16 amino acids. This sample was also put to use in a study of T cells of mothers and their children. That source notes: Overlap in related mother-child pairs always slightly exceeded unrelated pairs, never significantly.

This clonotype was sampled from a girl between 2 and 10 years old in good health. The sequencing sample was made of blood. V and J are TRBV7-2 and TRBJ1-1; TRBD1 might be the D (6 bases). As DNA, the CDR3 is TGTGCCAGCAGCTTAATAGGTGGGGGTAAGGGACATGGAGCTTTCTTT. Its protein is CASSLIGGGKGHGAFF.